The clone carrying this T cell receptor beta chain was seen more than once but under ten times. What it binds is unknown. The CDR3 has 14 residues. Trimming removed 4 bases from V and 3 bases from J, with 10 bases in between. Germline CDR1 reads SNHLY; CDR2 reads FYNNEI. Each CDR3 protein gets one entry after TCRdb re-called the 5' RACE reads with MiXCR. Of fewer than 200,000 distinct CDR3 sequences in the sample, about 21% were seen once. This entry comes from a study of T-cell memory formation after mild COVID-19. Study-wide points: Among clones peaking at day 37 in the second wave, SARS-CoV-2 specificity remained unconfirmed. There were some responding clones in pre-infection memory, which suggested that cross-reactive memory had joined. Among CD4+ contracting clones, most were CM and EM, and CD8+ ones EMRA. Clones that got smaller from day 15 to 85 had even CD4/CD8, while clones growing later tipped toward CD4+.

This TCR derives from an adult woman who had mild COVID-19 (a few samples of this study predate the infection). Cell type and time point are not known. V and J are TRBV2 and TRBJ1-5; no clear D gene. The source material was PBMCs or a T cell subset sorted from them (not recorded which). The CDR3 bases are TGTGCCAGCAGTGCGGGGTCAAACAATCAGCCCCAGCATTTT. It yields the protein CASSAGSNNQPQHF. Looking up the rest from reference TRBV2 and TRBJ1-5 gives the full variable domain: EPEVTQTPSHQVTQMGQEVILRCVPISNHLYFYWYRQILGQKVEFLVSFYNNEISEKSEIFDDQFSVERPDGSNFTLKIRSTKLEDSAMYFCASSAGSNNQPQHFGDGTRLSIL.